This entry lists 9 T cell receptor beta chains sequenced from one sample in a study of Ad26.COV2.S vaccination and SARS-CoV-2 variants (dated by TCRdb to about 2021). Explained via the paper, the treatment or condition label denotes: over 15 received Ad26.COV2.S at low or high dose, single or two shots; 5 received placebo; per-sample allocation not given. Repertoires of vaccine and placebo recipients were sequenced from samples collected on day 63 after the first injection. Library preparation employed the immunoSEQ multiplex PCR assay. Sourced from immuneACCESS, this table was stored by TCRdb with only in-frame sequences that have V and J called. A share of the clones is absent; for the studies checked, an unresolved V gene accounts for under half, and the remainder has no known explanation. The sample table records about 350,000 clones; around 88% of these occur just once. Of the sample, approximately 4.5% falls within the top ten clones.

The material was peripheral blood, obtained in a trial of Ad26.COV2.S vaccine versus placebo. Receptors were obtained from a person between 18 and 65 years old who received the Ad26.COV2.S COVID-19 vaccine or a placebo.

Here the CDR3 reads CASRQGLNTEAFF. The CDR3 DNA reads as TGTGCCTCCCGACAGGGGCTCAACACTGAAGCTTTCTTT. This chain joins TRBV10-3 and TRBJ1-1; 8 bases line up with TRBD1. CDR3 length: 13 residues. Germline CDR1 is ENHRY and CDR2 is SYGVKD. V dropped 11 bases and J dropped 2; count of bases not matched to a gene: 7.

This clone was counted a single time. This chain uses TRBV4-1 with TRBJ2-3; D possibly corresponds to TRBD1 (5 bases). The CDR3 is made up of 16 amino acids. The germline CDR1 and CDR2 sequences are MGHRA and YSYEKL. Trimming took 8 bases from V and 3 from J, leaving 21 bases between them. CDR3 DNA sequence: TGCGCCAGCCGTGCAGGGCTCGGCTGGTGGACAGATACGCAGTATTTT. It codes for CASRAGLGWWTDTQYF.

The rearrangement joins TRBV7-9 to TRBJ2-1; 9 bases agree with TRBD2. CDR1 is SEHNR and CDR2 is FQNEAQ in the germline V gene (reference sequence). The ends lost 2 bases at V and 15 bases at J; junction bases unmatched: 5. This CDR3 is 12 amino acids long. This CDR3 is CASSLPLAGAFF. DNA of the CDR3: TGTGCCAGCAGCTTACCATTAGCGGGAGCGTTCTTC.

This chain links TRBV28 with TRBJ2-7; D is unresolved. This CDR3 has 15 residues. V lost 2 bases and J 2 bases, leaving 13 bases between the germline ends. From germline, CDR1 is MDHEN and CDR2 SYDVKM. The CDR3 loop is CASSLVVGTAYEQYF. CDR3 DNA: TGTGCCAGCAGTTTAGTAGTCGGCACAGCCTACGAGCAGTACTTC.

V gene TRBV7-9 combines with J gene TRBJ2-5; a possible D gene is TRBD1 (6 bases). The CDR3 is 15 amino acids. V lost 4 bases to trimming and J lost 3 bases, with 15 bases between them. CDR1 and CDR2 from the germline V gene are SEHNR and FQNEAQ (reference sequence). In nucleotides, the CDR3 is TGTGCCAGCAGCTCTTTACAGGGTCCGGAAGAGACCCAGTACTTC. Protein: CASSSLQGPEETQYF.

The chain is built from TRBV2 and TRBJ1-5, with D possibly being TRBD1 (5 bases). This CDR3 is 14 amino acids long. V lost 2 bases and J lost 5, with 10 bases in between. Germline-derived CDR1 and CDR2 are SNHLY and FYNNEI. CDR3: CASSEWQGYQPQHF. The CDR3, as DNA: TGTGCCAGCAGTGAATGGCAGGGATATCAGCCCCAGCATTTT. Complete variable domain (other parts from reference TRBV2 and TRBJ1-5): EPEVTQTPSHQVTQMGQEVILRCVPISNHLYFYWYRQILGQKVEFLVSFYNNEISEKSEIFDDQFSVERPDGSNFTLKIRSTKLEDSAMYFCASSEWQGYQPQHFGDGTRLSIL.

The chain uses TRBV5-4 and TRBJ2-3; 10 bases are a match to TRBD1. Germline-derived CDR1 and CDR2 are SGHNT and YYREEE (reference sequence). The CDR3 consists of 13 residues. The ends lost 9 bases at V and 4 bases at J; junction bases unmatched: 5. The DNA of the CDR3 is TGTGCCACAAGACAGGGGGCGGCAGATACGCAGTATTTT. Translating it yields CATRQGAADTQYF.

The rearrangement joins TRBV4-1 to TRBJ2-7; no reliable D call. V lost 1 base, J lost 1 base, and 8 bases lay in between. Germline-derived CDR1 and CDR2 are MGHRA and YSYEKL. The CDR3 contains 14 residues. CDR3 sequence (DNA): TGCGCCAGCAGCCAAGGCGAAAGTTCCTACGAGCAGTACTTC. Protein product: CASSQGESSYEQYF.

This chain joins TRBV7-8 and TRBJ1-5; D is possibly TRBD1 (5 bases). This CDR3 has 18 residues. V lost 5 bases and J 0 bases, leaving 20 bases between the germline ends. Germline CDR1 is SGHVS and CDR2 is FQNEAQ. Here the CDR3 reads CASSPGTQLVYSNQPQHF. DNA of the CDR3: TGTGCCAGCAGCCCCGGGACCCAACTTGTCTATAGCAATCAGCCCCAGCATTTT. The whole variable domain, filled in from reference TRBV7-8 and TRBJ1-5, reads GAGVSQSPRYKVAKRGQDVALRCDPISGHVSLFWYQQALGQGPEFLTYFQNEAQLDKSGLPSDRFFAERPEGSVSTLKIQRTQQEDSAVYLCASSPGTQLVYSNQPQHFGDGTRLSIL.